This T cell receptor (beta chain) was retrieved from a study of blood T cell repertoires in COVID-19. Turning to the study itself: Sample material is recorded as cDNA or gDNA derived from T cells, B-cell-depleted T cells, or PBMCs.

The CDR3 extends over 16 amino acids. Germline assignment: CDR1 SGHRS and CDR2 YFSETQ. Unmatched junction bases numbered 8, after V lost 0 bases and J lost 4 bases. Repertoires were generated with immunoSEQ multiplex PCR, while TCRdb's copy carries only in-frame clones and drops some. The table shows more than 250,000 clones, with roughly 83% occurring only once. Input material: peripheral blood. The chain uses TRBV5-1 and TRBJ2-5; 8 bases are shared with TRBD2. This sequence originates from a woman aged 45 to 65 with acute or convalescent COVID-19. The CDR3 protein is CASSLDRGGRSETQYF. CDR3 nucleotides: TGCGCCAGCAGCTTGGATCGGGGGGGCAGGTCAGAGACCCAGTACTTC.